Shown below are 10 T cell receptor beta chains from a single sample sequenced in a study of shared clonotypes between healthy human individuals. Naive CD8 cells comprised CD45RO-negative, CCR7-positively selected cells, excluding terminally differentiated effector memory CD45RA+ cells. Some clones are missing from TCRdb's copy, which holds only in-frame ones; the method was immunoSEQ multiplex PCR. The sample lists some 2.1 million clones; 85% to 95% were seen once. The sample comprised naive CD8+ T cells sorted from blood. The receptor set was obtained from a man younger than 35 in good health.

The rearrangement links TRBV7-9 to TRBJ2-7, with TRBD2 matching 8 bases. The CDR3 loop spans 15 amino acids. From germline, CDR1 is SEHNR and CDR2 FQNEAQ (reference sequence). V shed 0 bases, J shed 7 bases, and the junction held 8 bases outside the gene matches. The CDR3 DNA is TGTGCCAGCAGCTTAGCTGTGGCGGGAGGACGGGAGCAGTACTTC. Translating it yields CASSLAVAGGREQYF.

Concerning this clone itself: Compared with germline, one end of the junction differs, possibly owing to a read error. V and J are TRBV6-5 and TRBJ1-2; TRBD1 aligns across 7 bases. Looked up from germline, CDR1 is MNHEY and CDR2 is SVGAGI. CDR3 length equals 11 residues. CDR3 nucleotide sequence: TGTGCCAGCAGTGAGGGGGCCCCCGAGGATTTC. It is translated as CASSEGAPEDF.

Regarding this clone: In the same sample, other DNA sequences code for this CDR3. The chain uses TRBV30 and TRBJ2-7; no definite D call. Germline CDR1 and CDR2: GTSNPN and SVGIG (reference sequence). Trimming took off 0 bases at V and 5 bases at J, with 5 bases between the two ends. CDR3 size: 11 residues. The CDR3: CAWSVSDEQYF. CDR3 bases: TGTGCCTGGAGTGTGTCGGACGAGCAGTACTTC.

The rearrangement links TRBV11-2 to TRBJ1-6; TRBD1 matches 9 bases. In germline, CDR1 is SGHAT, CDR2 FQNNGV. This CDR3 has 15 amino acids. V was clipped by 4 bases and J by 6 bases; unmatched bases: 4. The CDR3 coding sequence is TGTGCCAGCAGCTCACAGGGGGCTGGTAATTCACCCCTCCACTTT. It is translated as CASSSQGAGNSPLHF.

This chain joins TRBV27 and TRBJ2-7; D may be TRBD1 (7 bases). Germline V gene lookup returns CDR1 MNHEY and CDR2 SMNVEV (reference sequence). Between the trimmed V and J ends, which lost 5 bases and 3 bases, there was a span of 20 bases. This CDR3 region has 16 residues. DNA of the CDR3: TGTGCCAGCAGTCTTGGGGCAGGGGGGTTAAGCTACGAGCAGTACTTC. Its translation: CASSLGAGGLSYEQYF.

As regards this clone: Other DNA sequences in the same sample also yield this CDR3. The chain is built from TRBV7-9 and TRBJ2-1; TRBD2 agrees at 7 bases. The germline CDR1 and CDR2 sequences are SEHNR and FQNEAQ (reference sequence). The CDR3 sequence is 14 residues long. With V trimmed by 1 base and J by 6 bases, 3 bases remained unmatched. CDR3 sequence: CASSLGTSGNEQFF. The DNA for the CDR3 is TGTGCCAGCAGCTTAGGGACTAGTGGCAATGAGCAGTTCTTC.

The chain couples TRBV2 to TRBJ1-2, with D unclear. The CDR3 loop spans 11 amino acids. Germline V lookup: CDR1 SNHLY, CDR2 FYNNEI. Between the trimmed V and J ends, which lost 7 bases and 3 bases, there was a span of 6 bases. The CDR3, as DNA: TGTGCCAGCACCCGAGACTATGGCTACACCTTC. As protein: CASTRDYGYTF. Full variable domain (outside the CDR3, taken from reference TRBV2 and TRBJ1-2): EPEVTQTPSHQVTQMGQEVILRCVPISNHLYFYWYRQILGQKVEFLVSFYNNEISEKSEIFDDQFSVERPDGSNFTLKIRSTKLEDSAMYFCASTRDYGYTFGSGTRLTVV.

This chain joins TRBV5-1 and TRBJ2-7; 8 bases match TRBD1. V lost 3 bases to trimming and J lost 0 bases; unmatched junction nucleotides: 14. CDR1 SGHRS and CDR2 YFSETQ come from the germline V gene. The CDR3 covers 18 residues. The DNA of the CDR3 is TGCGCCAGCAGCTACGAACCGCGGACAGGGTTTTTCTCCTACGAGCAGTACTTC. As protein: CASSYEPRTGFFSYEQYF.

In this sample, this clone turned up once. The CDR3 region is CAISGQEDEKLFF. The CDR3 region has the DNA TGTGCCATCAGTGGGCAAGAAGATGAAAAACTGTTTTTT. This chain joins TRBV10-3 and TRBJ1-4, with D hard to call. Deletions cut 4 bases from V and 6 bases from J, with 9 bases between. Germline assignment: CDR1 ENHRY and CDR2 SYGVKD. The CDR3 is 13 residues long.

This chain's CDR3 is CASSSTRTWGEQYF. CDR3 sequence (DNA): TGTGCCAGCAGTTCCACACGGACATGGGGCGAGCAGTACTTC. This chain uses TRBV28 with TRBJ2-7, with a possible D match to TRBD1 (5 bases). Germline CDR1 and CDR2: MDHEN and SYDVKM. This CDR3 contains 14 residues. Between the trimmed V and J ends, which lost 4 bases and 6 bases, there was a span of 16 bases.